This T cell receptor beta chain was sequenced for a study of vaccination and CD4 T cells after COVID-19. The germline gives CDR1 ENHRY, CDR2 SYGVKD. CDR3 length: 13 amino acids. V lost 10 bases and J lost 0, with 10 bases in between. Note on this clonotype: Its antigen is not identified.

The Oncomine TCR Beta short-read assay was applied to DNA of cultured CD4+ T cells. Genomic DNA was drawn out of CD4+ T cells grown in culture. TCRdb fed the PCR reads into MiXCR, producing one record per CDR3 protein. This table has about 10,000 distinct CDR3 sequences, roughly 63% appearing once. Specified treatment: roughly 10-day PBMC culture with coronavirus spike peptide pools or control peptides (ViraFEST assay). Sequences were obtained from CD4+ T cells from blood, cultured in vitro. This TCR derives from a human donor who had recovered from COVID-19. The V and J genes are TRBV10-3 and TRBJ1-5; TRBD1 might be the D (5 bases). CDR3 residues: CATTEFSNQPQHF. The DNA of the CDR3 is TGTGCCACGACAGAGTTTAGCAATCAGCCCCAGCATTTT.